This T cell receptor (beta chain) was sequenced during a study of blood T cell repertoires in COVID-19. TCRdb's copy holds only in-frame clones and misses some; the assay was immunoSEQ multiplex PCR. This sample has approximately 200,000 clones, with 85% to 90% found just once. The CDR3 consists of 14 residues. Germline values: CDR1 MDHEN, CDR2 SYDVKM. With V trimmed by 4 bases and J by 3 bases, 5 bases remained unmatched. V and J are TRBV28 and TRBJ2-7; 8 bases agree with TRBD2. The sample consisted of PBMCs or T cells enriched from blood (not recorded which). The receptor was isolated from a man aged 25-45 years who had recovered from COVID-19. CDR3 region: CASSSRGGNYEQYF. The CDR3 DNA is TGTGCCAGCAGTTCCCGGGGGGGGAACTACGAGCAGTACTTC. Looking up the rest from reference TRBV28 and TRBJ2-7 gives the full variable domain: DVKVTQSSRYLVKRTGEKVFLECVQDMDHENMFWYRQDPGLGLRLIYFSYDVKMKEKGDIPEGYSVSREKKERFSLILESASTNQTSMYLCASSSRGGNYEQYFGPGTRLTVT.